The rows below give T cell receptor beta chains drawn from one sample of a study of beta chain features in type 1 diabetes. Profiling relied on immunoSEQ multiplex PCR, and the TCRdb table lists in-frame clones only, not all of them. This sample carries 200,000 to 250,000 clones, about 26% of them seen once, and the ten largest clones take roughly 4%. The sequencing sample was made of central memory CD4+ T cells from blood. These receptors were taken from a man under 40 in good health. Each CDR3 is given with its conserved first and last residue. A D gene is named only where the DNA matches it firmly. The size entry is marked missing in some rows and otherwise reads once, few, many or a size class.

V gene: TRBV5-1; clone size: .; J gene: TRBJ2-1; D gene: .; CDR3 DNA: TGCGCCAGCAGCTTGGGGACTGTTATCAATGAGCAGTTCTTC; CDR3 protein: CASSLGTVINEQFF
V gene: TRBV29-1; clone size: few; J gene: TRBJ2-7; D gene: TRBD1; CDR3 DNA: TGCAGCGTTGAAGGGACCGGGACAGGGGACTACGAGCAGTACTTC; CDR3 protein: CSVEGTGTGDYEQYF
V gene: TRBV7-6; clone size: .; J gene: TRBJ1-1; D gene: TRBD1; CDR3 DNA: TGTGCCAGCAGCAGTAGACAGGGAGCTGAAGCTTTCTTT; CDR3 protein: CASSSRQGAEAFF
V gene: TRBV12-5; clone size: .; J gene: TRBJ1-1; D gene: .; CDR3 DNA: TGTGCTAGTGGGCAGGGACTGCCGAACACTGAAGCTTTCTTT; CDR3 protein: CASGQGLPNTEAFF
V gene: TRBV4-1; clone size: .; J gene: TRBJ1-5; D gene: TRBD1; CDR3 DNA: TGCGCCAGCAGCCAAGTGACAGGGAGGAATCAGCCCCAGCATTTT; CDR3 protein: CASSQVTGRNQPQHF
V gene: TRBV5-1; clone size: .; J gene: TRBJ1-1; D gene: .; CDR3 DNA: TGCGCCAGCACCTCCCTGGACAGGAACACTGAAGCTTTCTTT; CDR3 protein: CASTSLDRNTEAFF
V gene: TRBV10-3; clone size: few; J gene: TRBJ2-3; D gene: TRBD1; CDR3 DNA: TGTGCCAGCAAACCCCGGACAGGGACCACAGATACGCAGTATTTT; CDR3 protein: CASKPRTGTTDTQYF
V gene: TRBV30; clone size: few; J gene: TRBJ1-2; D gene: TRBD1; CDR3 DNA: TGTGCCTGGAGTGCGCGACAGGGTGGCGGCTACACCTTC; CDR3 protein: CAWSARQGGGYTF
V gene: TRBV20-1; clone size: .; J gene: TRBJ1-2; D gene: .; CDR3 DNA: TGCAGTGCTAGAAGTGTTCGAGGCTACACCTTC; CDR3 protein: CSARSVRGYTF
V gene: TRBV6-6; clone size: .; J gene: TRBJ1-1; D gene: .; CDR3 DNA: TGTGCCAGCAGGGACACAGGACCCACTGAAGCTTTCTTT; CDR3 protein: CASRDTGPTEAFF
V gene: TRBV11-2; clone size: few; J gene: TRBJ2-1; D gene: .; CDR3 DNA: TGTGCCAGCAGCACCCAACAGGGTAGCTCCTACAATGAGCAGTTCTTC; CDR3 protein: CASSTQQGSSYNEQFF
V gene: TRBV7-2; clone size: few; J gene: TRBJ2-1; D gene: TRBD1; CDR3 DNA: TGTGCCAGCAGCCGGACAGGGTCCTACAATGAGCAGTTCTTC; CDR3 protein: CASSRTGSYNEQFF
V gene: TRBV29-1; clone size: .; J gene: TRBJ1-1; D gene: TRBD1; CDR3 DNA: TGCAGCGTTGCGGATGGGTACCCGACAGGGGGAAACACTGAAGCTTTCTTT; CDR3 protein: CSVADGYPTGGNTEAFF
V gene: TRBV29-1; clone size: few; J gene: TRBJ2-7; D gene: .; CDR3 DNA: TGCAGCGTTGCCAGGGGCTACGAGCAGTACTTC; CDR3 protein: CSVARGYEQYF
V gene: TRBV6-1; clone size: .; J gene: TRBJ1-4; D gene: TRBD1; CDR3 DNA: TGTGCCAGCATTACAGGGGAGGGATTAGGTGAAAAACTGTTTTTT; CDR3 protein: CASITGEGLGEKLFF
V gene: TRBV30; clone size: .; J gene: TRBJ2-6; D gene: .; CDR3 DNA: TGTGCCTGGAGTGGTCCCGGGGCCAACGTCCTGACTTTC; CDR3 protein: CAWSGPGANVLTF
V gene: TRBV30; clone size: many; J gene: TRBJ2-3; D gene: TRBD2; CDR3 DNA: TGTGCCTGGAGTGATGCGGGGGGGCCAGATACGCAGTATTTT; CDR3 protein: CAWSDAGGPDTQYF
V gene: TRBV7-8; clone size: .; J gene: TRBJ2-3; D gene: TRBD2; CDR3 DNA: TGTGCCAGCAGCCCCTATAGCGGGAGGAGAGATACGCAGTATTTT; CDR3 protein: CASSPYSGRRDTQYF
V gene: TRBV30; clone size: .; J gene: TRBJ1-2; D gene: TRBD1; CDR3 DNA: TGTGCCTGGAGTGGGCAGACAGGGAATTACTATGGCTACACCTTC; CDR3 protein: CAWSGQTGNYYGYTF
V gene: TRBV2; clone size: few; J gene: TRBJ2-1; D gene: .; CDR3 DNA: TGTGCCAGCAGCGTGGGGCCTACCCCGGATGAGCAGTTCTTC; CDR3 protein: CASSVGPTPDEQFF
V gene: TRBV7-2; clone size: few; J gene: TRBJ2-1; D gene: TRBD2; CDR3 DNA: TGTGCCAGCAGCCCGCAGGGACTAGCGGCCTACAATGAGCAGTTCTTC; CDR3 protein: CASSPQGLAAYNEQFF
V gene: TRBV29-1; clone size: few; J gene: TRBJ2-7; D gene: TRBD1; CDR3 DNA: TGCAGCGTCGCCCTCGGGACAGTGACATCCTACGAGCAGTACTTC; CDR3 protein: CSVALGTVTSYEQYF
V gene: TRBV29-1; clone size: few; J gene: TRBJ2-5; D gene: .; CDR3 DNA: TGCAGCGTTGAATGGGGGACATTTGAGACCCAGTACTTC; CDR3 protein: CSVEWGTFETQYF
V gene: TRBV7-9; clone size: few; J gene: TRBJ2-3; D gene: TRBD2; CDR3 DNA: TGTGCCAGCAGCTTAGTTTTGGCGGGAGATGGTGATACGCAGTATTTT; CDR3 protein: CASSLVLAGDGDTQYF
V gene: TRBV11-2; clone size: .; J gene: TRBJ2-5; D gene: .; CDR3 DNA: TGTGCCAGCAGCTTAGATCCCGGGGTAATGGAGACCCAGTACTTC; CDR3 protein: CASSLDPGVMETQYF
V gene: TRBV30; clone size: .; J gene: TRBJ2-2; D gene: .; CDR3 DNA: TGTGCCTGCGGGGGCAGACAGAACACCGGGGAGCTGTTTTTT; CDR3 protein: CACGGRQNTGELFF
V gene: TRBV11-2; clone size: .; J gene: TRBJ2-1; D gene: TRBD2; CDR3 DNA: TGTGCCAGCAGCGCCCGACTAGCGGGTGTTTACAATGAGCAGTTCTTC; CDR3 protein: CASSARLAGVYNEQFF
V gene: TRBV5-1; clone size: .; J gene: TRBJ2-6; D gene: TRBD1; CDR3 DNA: TGCGCCAGCAGCTCGGGACAGCCCTCTGGGGCCAACGTCCTGACTTTC; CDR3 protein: CASSSGQPSGANVLTF
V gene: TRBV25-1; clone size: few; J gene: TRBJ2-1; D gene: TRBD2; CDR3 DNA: TGTGCCAGCAGCTCTAGCCTTGCCGGACTAGCGGGAGTTGAGCAGTTCTTC; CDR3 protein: CASSSSLAGLAGVEQFF
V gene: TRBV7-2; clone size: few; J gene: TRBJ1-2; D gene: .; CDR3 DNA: TGTGCCAGCAGCTCCGGGATAAACATCGGTGGCTACACCTTC; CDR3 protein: CASSSGINIGGYTF
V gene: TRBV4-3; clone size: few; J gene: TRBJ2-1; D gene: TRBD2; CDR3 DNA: TGCGCCAGCAGCCAAGATACGCGGGAGGCTTTATACAATGAGCAGTTCTTC; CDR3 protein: CASSQDTREALYNEQFF
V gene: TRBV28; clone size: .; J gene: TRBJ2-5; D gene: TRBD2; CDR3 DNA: TGTGCCAGCAGCCTCGGTAGCGGGGTTAAAGAGACCCAGTACTTC; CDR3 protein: CASSLGSGVKETQYF
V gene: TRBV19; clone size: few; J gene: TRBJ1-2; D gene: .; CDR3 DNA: TGTGCCAGTAGTGCAATGGAATCGGATGGCTACACCTTC; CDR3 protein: CASSAMESDGYTF
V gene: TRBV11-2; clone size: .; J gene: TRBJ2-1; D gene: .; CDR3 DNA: TGTGCCAGCAGCCCTGCGAATGAGCAGTTCTTC; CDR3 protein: CASSPANEQFF
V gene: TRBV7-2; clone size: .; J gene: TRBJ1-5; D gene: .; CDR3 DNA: TGTGCCAGCAGCTCGGGACCCAATCAGCCCCAGCATTTT; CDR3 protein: CASSSGPNQPQHF
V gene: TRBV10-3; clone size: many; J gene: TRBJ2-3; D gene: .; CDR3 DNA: TGTGCCATCAGGCGGGACCCCGAGGTAGATACGCAGTATTTT; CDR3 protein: CAIRRDPEVDTQYF
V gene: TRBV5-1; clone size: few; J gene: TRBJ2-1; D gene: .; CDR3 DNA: TGCGCCAGCAGCTTGGAGGGTGGGATTCAGTTCTTC; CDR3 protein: CASSLEGGIQFF
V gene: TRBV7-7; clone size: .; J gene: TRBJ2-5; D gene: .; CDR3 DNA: TGTGCCAGCAGCTTAGGCCCAAGAGAGACCCAGTACTTC; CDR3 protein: CASSLGPRETQYF
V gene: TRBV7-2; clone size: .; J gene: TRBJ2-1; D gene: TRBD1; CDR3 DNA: TGTGCCAGCAGCCCCCAGGGGGCTCCTAGGAATGAGCAGTTCTTC; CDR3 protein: CASSPQGAPRNEQFF
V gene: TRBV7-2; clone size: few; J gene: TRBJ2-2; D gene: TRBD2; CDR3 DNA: TGTGCCAGCAGCTTACAATCTAGCGGAAACACCGGGGAGCTGTTTTTT; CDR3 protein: CASSLQSSGNTGELFF
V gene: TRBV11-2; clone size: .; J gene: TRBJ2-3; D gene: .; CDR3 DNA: TGTGCCAGCAGCTCTTACGGACAGCCGAGCACAGATACGCAGTATTTT; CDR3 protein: CASSSYGQPSTDTQYF
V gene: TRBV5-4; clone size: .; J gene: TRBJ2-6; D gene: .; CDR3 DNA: TGTGCCAGCAGCTTTGGAGGGGCAGGTGGGGCCAACGTCCTGACTTTC; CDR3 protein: CASSFGGAGGANVLTF